This T cell receptor (beta chain) was sequenced in a study of CD8 T cell repertoires and HIV-1 epitope variants. About this clone: Its antigen is unknown.

J lost 0 bases, V lost 4 bases, and 9 bases had no gene match. Looked up from germline, CDR1 is SGHNT and CDR2 is YYREEE (reference sequence). The CDR3 extends over 16 amino acids. TCRdb's copy holds only in-frame clones and misses some; the assay was immunoSEQ multiplex PCR. The table lists just over 7,000 clones, around 62% of them singletons. This sequence originates from a male donor with HIV. Specimen: cultured CD8+ T cells derived from PBMCs. The chain employs TRBV5-4 and TRBJ2-5; 7 bases fit TRBD2. In nucleotides, the CDR3 is TGTGCCAGCAGCGCGGTTATCGGGGGGAACCAAGAGACCCAGTACTTC. It is translated as CASSAVIGGNQETQYF.